This T cell receptor (beta chain) was recovered during a study of neurological immune-mediated disorders (dated by TCRdb to about 2019). Broadly, across the study: The study compared peripheral blood TCR-beta repertoires of HTLV-I-associated myelopathy (HAM/TSP) patients, multiple sclerosis patients and healthy controls using UMI-based sequencing. Alongside PBMC samples, the set of some 98 TCR-beta libraries contained longitudinal samples, technical triplicates, and paired CD4+ and CD8+ T-cell subsets that had been sorted. The cohort was made up of some 70 subjects, consisting of around 14 HAM/TSP patients, some 34 multiple sclerosis patients and about 20 healthy controls. Study-wide conclusions, independent of this receptor: Expanded clones from different subjects shared no identical CDR3 amino acid sequences, which suggests that TCR-beta repertoires were private in all groups. TCR clonal expansion was greatest in HAM/TSP patients and smallest in MS patients, who ranked below even healthy controls.

To synthesize cDNA, template-switch 5'RACE was performed with a primer carrying a 10-nucleotide random unique molecular identifier so that each TCR transcript was tagged. Every sequencing run covered 15-18 subjects and yielded more than 180 million TCR-beta sequences. The RNeasy kit was used for extraction of total RNA. Using the KAPA Real-time Library Amplification kit, TCR-beta VDJ regions were amplified with primers for the TCR constant region and the 5'RACE anchor. Sample indexes and Illumina adaptors were added in a first PCR, and a second PCR then increased library yield. After Ampure bead purification, the TCR product of roughly 650 bp was size-selected on a 2% E-gel SizeSelection system. Before pooling, libraries had their quality checked on a Bioanalyzer, their concentration measured with Qubit, and their quantity determined with the Kapa Library Quantification kit. An Illumina HiSeq 2500 sequenced the libraries paired-end 2 x 150 bp. To increase sequence diversity, roughly 24-31% phiX was spiked into each library pool. Per the authors' processing: The quality-filtered reads were processed with the UMI-based MiGEC pipeline, whose error correction step removed more than 90% of the raw TCR sequences. VDJ genes were aligned to IMGT germline references, and clonotypes were defined by unique CDR3 amino acid sequence plus V-J genes. Clonal expansion, Shannon diversity, and CDR3 relatedness (CalcPairwiseDistances, ClusterSamples) were evaluated with VDJtools, and phylogenetic trees were built with CLCbio workbench. Clones with at least 8 unique UMIs were defined as expanded, with this threshold being based on coefficient-of-variation modelling across technical triplicates. The public reads were quality trimmed at Q25 with fastp and then assembled into clones with MiXCR by TCRdb, keeping productive beta chains. Every distinct CDR3 protein forms one entry, paired with its most common genes and DNA. The V and J calls were not made by the authors but by TCRdb's processing. This sample lists roughly 14,000 distinct CDR3 sequences; about 6.8% were detected once. Roughly a quarter of the sample lies in the top ten.

CDR1 SGHRS and CDR2 YFSETQ were looked up in the germline V gene. V sheds 4 bases and J sheds 0 bases, leaving 8 bases between their ends. Inclusive of the bounding cysteine and phenylalanine, the CDR3 is 13 residues long. Here the CDR3 DNA is all that survives: 39 bases in frame from base 1. The healthy controls were volunteers from a blood bank in Maryland, USA. For the sorted-subset TCR libraries, the starting material was around 1 million sorted CD4+ or CD8+ T cells. Peripheral blood was subjected to Ficoll-Hypaque density gradient centrifugation to isolate PBMCs, which were then cryopreserved in liquid nitrogen. Paired sorted CD4+ and CD8+ subsets came from healthy controls, HAM/TSP patients and MS patients. This clonotype showed up many times. Its antigen is still unknown. The sample holds no much larger clone one base away, and base qualities are not on file.

The sample taken for sequencing was CD8+ T cells from blood. The chain is encoded by TRBV5-1 joined to TRBJ2-7; 5 matching bases give a weak D call of TRBD1. This TCR came from a woman aged 40 to 50 in good health. The CDR3: CASSTQGSYEQYF. Read as DNA, the sequence is TGCGCCAGCAGCACCCAGGGCTCCTACGAGCAGTACTTC.